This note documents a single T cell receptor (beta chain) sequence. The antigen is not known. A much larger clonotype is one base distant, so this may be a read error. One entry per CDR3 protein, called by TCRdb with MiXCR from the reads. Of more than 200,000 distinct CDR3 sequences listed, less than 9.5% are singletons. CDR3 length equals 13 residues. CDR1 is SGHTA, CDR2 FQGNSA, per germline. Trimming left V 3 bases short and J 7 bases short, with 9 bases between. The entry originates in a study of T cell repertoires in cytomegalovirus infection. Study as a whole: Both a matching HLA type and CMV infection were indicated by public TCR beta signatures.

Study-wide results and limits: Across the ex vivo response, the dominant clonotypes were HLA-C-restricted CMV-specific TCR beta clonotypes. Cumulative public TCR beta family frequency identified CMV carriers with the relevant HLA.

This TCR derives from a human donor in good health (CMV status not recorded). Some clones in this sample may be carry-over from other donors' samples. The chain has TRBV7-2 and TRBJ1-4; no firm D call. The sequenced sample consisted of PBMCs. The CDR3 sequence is CASSFGIGEKLFF. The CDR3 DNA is TGTGCCAGCAGCTTTGGTATAGGTGAAAAACTGTTTTTT. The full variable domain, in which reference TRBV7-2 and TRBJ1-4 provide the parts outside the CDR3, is GAGVSQSPSNKVTEKGKDVELRCDPISGHTALYWYRQSLGQGLEFLIYFQGNSAPDKSGLPSDRFSAERTGGSVSTLTIQRTQQEDSAVYLCASSFGIGEKLFFGSGTQLSVL.